Following are 6 T cell receptor beta chains from one sample sequenced in a study of CD8 T cells in Susac syndrome. With random hexamers, reverse transcription was performed on about 0.45 to 1 ug of RNA. TCRdb passed the immunoSEQ multiplex PCR reads through MiXCR, listing each CDR3 protein once. The profile shows more than 150,000 distinct CDR3 sequences, about 90% of them singletons. Sequencing was carried out using CD4+ T cells from PBMCs. These receptors all come from a human donor in good health.

V and J are TRBV5-1 and TRBJ1-1; 7 bases fit TRBD1. Trimming removed 2 bases from V and 2 bases from J; junction bases left unmatched: 12. Germline V CDR1 and CDR2: SGHRS, YFSETQ. This CDR3 comprises 17 residues. The CDR3 reads CASSFSGKGAANTEAFF. The CDR3 region has the DNA TGCGCCAGCAGCTTTAGTGGGAAGGGGGCAGCAAACACTGAAGCTTTCTTT.

This clonotype is a singleton in its sample. In DNA form, the CDR3 reads TGCGCCAGCACCCGGGACTCAACGGCAGATACGCAGTATTTT. It specifies CASTRDSTADTQYF. This chain joins TRBV5-1 and TRBJ2-3; a possible D gene is TRBD2 (6 bases). The CDR3 is 14 residues long. CDR1 and CDR2 from the germline V gene are SGHRS and YFSETQ. The V end lost 6 bases, the J end lost 4 bases, and 15 bases lay between the germline ends.

V is TRBV7-2 and J is TRBJ2-1; D is possibly TRBD1 (5 bases). Germline-derived CDR1 and CDR2 are SGHTA and FQGNSA. The CDR3 covers 12 residues. Between the trimmed V and J ends, which lost 0 bases and 11 bases, there was a span of 8 bases. The CDR3 reads CASSLATEKQFF. CDR3 bases: TGTGCCAGCAGCTTAGCGACAGAAAAGCAGTTCTTC.

This clonotype was observed a single time. CDR3 loop: CASSDGQRGETQYF. The CDR3 DNA reads TGTGCCAGCTCCGACGGGCAGCGGGGGGAGACCCAGTACTTC. The V gene is TRBV2, the J gene TRBJ2-5, with 8 bases aligning to TRBD2. CDR1 SNHLY and CDR2 FYNNEI come from the germline V gene. J was trimmed by 5 bases and V by 8 bases; bases with no gene match: 10. The CDR3 spans 14 residues.

The V call is TRBV20-1, the J call TRBJ2-1; 11 bases are shared with TRBD2. The CDR3 totals 19 residues. Germline assignment: CDR1 DFQATT and CDR2 SNEGSKA (reference sequence). The trim removed 1 base at V and 0 bases at J, leaving 11 bases unmatched. The DNA for the CDR3 is TGCAGTGCTAGAGCCGGCGTAGCGGGGGGGCGAGGCTCCTACAATGAGCAGTTCTTC. This sequence encodes CSARAGVAGGRGSYNEQFF.

V gene TRBV20-1 combines with J gene TRBJ2-7; D ambiguous. CDR3 length: 14 amino acids. Germline V gene sequence: CDR1 DFQATT, CDR2 SNEGSKA (reference sequence). Trimming shortened V by 1 base and J by 0 bases, and 10 bases separated the two germline ends. The CDR3 sequence: CSARGSTNSYEQYF. The CDR3 DNA follows: TGCAGTGCTAGAGGCTCGACAAACTCCTACGAGCAGTACTTC.